This TCR beta chain was sequenced in a study of human T cells and chemical hapten exposure. Germline loops: CDR1 ENHRY, CDR2 SYGVKD. The length of the CDR3 is 19 residues. V was pared by 6 bases and J by 0 bases, with 7 bases of the junction left unmatched. This clonotype was recorded a few times. Per the original data handling: Samples contained a median of about 96,000 TCRs, with a range of roughly 23,224 to 700,000. MiXCR, applied by TCRdb to the RACE reads, yields one record per CDR3 protein. In this record, the V and J calls reflect TCRdb's handling and not the investigators' own analysis. Of around 110,000 distinct CDR3 sequences listed, about 12% were seen once; the top ten hold around 1.5%. The time point: patch test 1, 2 weeks after DPC sensitization. Treatment described: therapeutic diphenylcyclopropenone sensitization with weekly scalp DPC. Unfractionated whole blood yielded the extracted total RNA.

The specimen comprised whole blood, sampled in connection with sensitization to the hapten diphenylcyclopropenone (DPC). The origin of this receptor is a woman aged 50 to 60 with alopecia areata. Some clones in this sample may be carry-over from other donors' samples. This chain links TRBV10-3 with TRBJ2-6; 14 bases match TRBD2. CDR3 sequence (DNA): TGTGCCATCAGAGAGAGACTAGCGGGAGGGCACTCTGGGGCCAACGTCCTGACTTTC. Translation: CAIRERLAGGHSGANVLTF.